This T cell receptor (beta chain) was recorded in a study of PD-1 blockade in mismatch repair-deficient tumors. TCRdb keeps only in-frame clones here, not all; method: immunoSEQ multiplex PCR. Counted here are roughly 10,000 clones, 90% to 95% occurring once; the ten biggest clones make up around 9.7%. Time point in this sample: approximately 11-day in vitro stimulation with candidate neoantigen peptide 3. Germline CDR1 SGHNT, CDR2 YYREEE (reference sequence). V trimming: 1 base; J trimming: 1 base; junction bases outside the gene matches: 8. The CDR3 sequence is 18 residues long. On this clone itself: The target antigen is unknown.

The genes are TRBV5-4 and TRBJ2-1; 10 bases fit TRBD2. The TCR originated in an adult with mismatch repair-deficient cancer. Sequenced here: cells cultured in vitro, sampled from a patient treated with pembrolizumab. CDR3: CASSLPSGRGGSYNEQFF. CDR3 nucleotide sequence: TGTGCCAGCAGCTTGCCTAGCGGGAGAGGGGGTTCCTACAATGAGCAGTTCTTC.